The following is a T cell receptor beta chain sequence with its context. What it binds is unknown. Germline V CDR1 and CDR2: MDHEN, SYDVKM. V trimming: 1 base; J trimming: 4 bases; junction bases outside the gene matches: 14. The CDR3 is 20 residues long. The sample originates from a study of cytomegalovirus exposure and HLA in healthy donors. Whole-study results and caveats: The study designated roughly 150 TCR beta chains cytomegalovirus-associated. Some highly shared sequence variants likely arose as a pipeline artifact.

Amplification used 60 Vbeta primers and 13 Jbeta primers. Libraries were prepared by immunoSEQ multiplex PCR; TCRdb keeps only in-frame clonotypes and omits some of them. The top ten hold roughly an eighth of the sample, which has roughly 180,000 clones, about 79% seen once. Input material: PBMCs. The V call is TRBV28, the J call TRBJ2-2; 11 bases fit TRBD1. This sequence was found in a man aged 50 or older in good health and CMV-seropositive. The CDR3 protein is CASSLSWTGGRVAFTGELFF. The DNA of the CDR3 is TGTGCCAGCAGTTTATCCTGGACAGGGGGCCGGGTGGCATTCACCGGGGAGCTGTTTTTT.